This passage covers 22 T cell receptor beta chains from one sample sequenced in a study of cytotoxic CD8 clonotypes in ibrutinib-treated CLL. Repertoires were generated with immunoSEQ multiplex PCR, while TCRdb's copy carries only in-frame clones and drops some. The sample includes around 250,000 clones, 60% to 75% of them seen just once. Sequenced material: PBMCs, taken after 24 months of ibrutinib treatment. The receptors stem from a human donor with chronic lymphocytic leukemia.

In this sample, this clone turned up a few times. V gene TRBV4-2 combines with J gene TRBJ2-7; D is ambiguous. V dropped 2 bases and J dropped 2 bases, with 10 bases sitting between them. The CDR3 is 14 residues long. Germline V gives CDR1 LGHNA, CDR2 YNFKEQ. The CDR3 coding sequence is TGTGCCAGCAGCCAACGACACGGCCCCTACGAGCAGTACTTC. Translated, it gives CASSQRHGPYEQYF.

Of note for this clone: At one end, the junction sequence differs from germline, possibly due to a read error. The rearrangement joins TRBV7-7 to TRBJ2-5, with D hard to call. Germline-derived CDR1 and CDR2 are SSHAT and FNYEAQ (reference sequence). The CDR3 sequence is 13 residues long. The CDR3, as DNA: TGTGCTAGCAGCCCTGGTACCAGAGAGACCCAGTACTTC. As protein: CASSPGTRETQYF.

The chain has TRBV7-9 and TRBJ1-1; D gene unclear. V was trimmed by 1 base and J by 1 base, leaving 10 bases between them. This CDR3 has 15 residues. Germline CDR1 reads SEHNR; CDR2 reads FQNEAQ (reference sequence). CDR3 in DNA: TGTGCCAGCAGCTTAGTTGACTGGGAGAACACTGAAGCTTTCTTT. Translating gives CASSLVDWENTEAFF. Variable domain in full (rest from reference TRBV7-9 and TRBJ1-1): DTGVSQNPRHKITKRGQNVTFRCDPISEHNRLYWYRQTLGQGPEFLTYFQNEAQLEKSRLLSDRFSAERPKGSFSTLEIQRTEQGDSAMYLCASSLVDWENTEAFFGQGTRLTVV.

This chain uses TRBV25-1 with TRBJ1-1; weak D call: TRBD1 (6 bases). The length of the CDR3 is 14 residues. The germline V gene encodes CDR1 MGHDK and CDR2 SYGVNS. V was clipped by 2 bases and J by 6 bases, with 13 bases between them. The CDR3 loop is CASSEQGNAAEAFF. The CDR3 DNA reads TGTGCCAGCAGTGAACAGGGGAATGCCGCTGAAGCTTTCTTT.

The table lists this clone with a few counts. V gene TRBV30 combines with J gene TRBJ1-1; 7 nucleotides align to TRBD1. CDR3 length equals 12 residues. CDR1 and CDR2 from the germline V gene are GTSNPN and SVGIG (reference sequence). With 0 bases clipped from V and 11 bases from J, the junction kept 6 bases outside the gene matches. CDR3: CAWSVGGPGAFF. CDR3 DNA sequence: TGTGCCTGGAGTGTAGGGGGCCCGGGGGCTTTCTTT.

V usage is TRBV6-5 and J usage is TRBJ1-2; D remains ambiguous. The germline CDR1 and CDR2 sequences are MNHEY and SVGAGI. V was cut by 0 bases and J by 7 bases, with 9 bases left in between. CDR3 length equals 13 residues. The CDR3 bases are TGTGCCAGCAGTTACTCTCGGGAGGGTGGCTACACCTTC. Residues: CASSYSREGGYTF.

This clone was seen a handful of times. This rearrangement joins TRBV28 to TRBJ1-2, with D unclear. Germline loops: CDR1 MDHEN, CDR2 SYDVKM. Trimming pared 2 bases from V and 2 bases from J, leaving 6 bases between. The CDR3 has 13 amino acids. As DNA, the CDR3 is TGTGCCAGCAGTTTAATCCAGAACTATGGCTACACCTTC. Its translation: CASSLIQNYGYTF.

The chain links TRBV5-1 to TRBJ2-3; TRBD1 aligns across 10 bases. This CDR3 spans 16 amino acids. Germline CDR1 SGHRS, CDR2 YFSETQ. V lost 3 bases, J lost 4 bases, and 8 bases stayed unmatched. The CDR3 nucleotides read TGCGCCAGCAGCTGGGCCGGGACAGGGGACTCAGATACGCAGTATTTT. This translates into CASSWAGTGDSDTQYF.

Only a few counts were recorded for this clone. The V call is TRBV28, the J call TRBJ2-7; the match to TRBD2 covers 7 bases. Losses at the gene ends were 8 bases for V and 4 bases for J; bases not matched to a gene: 11. CDR1 MDHEN and CDR2 SYDVKM come from the germline V gene. CDR3 length: 14 amino acids. The CDR3 loop is CASAGGVVWYEQYF. The CDR3, as DNA: TGTGCCAGCGCTGGGGGGGTCGTTTGGTACGAGCAGTACTTC.

The chain recombines TRBV2 with TRBJ2-1; D is possibly TRBD2 (6 bases). This CDR3 has 14 residues. Trimming took 10 bases from V and 0 from J, leaving 13 bases between them. Germline CDR1 is SNHLY and CDR2 is FYNNEI. The CDR3 DNA is TGTGCCACGCTAGGGAGGAGCTCCTACAATGAGCAGTTCTTC. Its translation: CATLGRSSYNEQFF.

The count of this clone is one. The rearrangement uses TRBV29-1 and TRBJ1-1, with TRBD1 matching 10 bases. Germline V gives CDR1 SQVTM, CDR2 ANQGSEA. The CDR3 covers 14 residues. V was pared by 4 bases and J by 1 base, with 3 bases of the junction left unmatched. CDR3 sequence reads: CSVVTGGWNTEAFF. The CDR3 DNA sequence: TGCAGCGTTGTGACAGGGGGCTGGAACACTGAAGCTTTCTTT.

The sample holds one count of this clone. V is TRBV7-9 and J is TRBJ1-2; 8 bases match TRBD1. The germline V gene has CDR1 SEHNR and CDR2 FQNEAQ (reference sequence). The CDR3 contains 14 residues. V dropped 2 bases and J dropped 6; count of bases not matched to a gene: 5. The DNA of the CDR3 is TGTGCCAGCAGCTTATCGGACAGGGAGGATGGCTACACCTTC. This sequence encodes CASSLSDREDGYTF.

A few counts support this clone. The genes are TRBV19 and TRBJ2-1, with a weak D call TRBD1 (5 bases). V was pared by 5 bases and J by 7 bases, with 9 bases between. The CDR3 loop spans 12 amino acids. From germline, CDR1 is LNHDA and CDR2 SQIVND (reference sequence). This CDR3 reads CASSPGWNEQFF. CDR3 in DNA: TGTGCCAGTAGTCCAGGGTGGAATGAGCAGTTCTTC.

CDR3 DNA: TGTGCCAGCAGTTTTATAGCTAGCGGGAGGGATACGCAGTATTTT. Its protein is CASSFIASGRDTQYF. The V gene is TRBV27, the J gene TRBJ2-3; 11 bases agree with TRBD2. CDR3 length: 15 amino acids. In germline, CDR1 is MNHEY, CDR2 SMNVEV (reference sequence). Germline trimming cut 3 bases from V and 6 bases from J; bases unmatched to any gene: 5.

This clone was seen just once. This rearrangement joins TRBV7-3 to TRBJ2-1; 9 bases map to TRBD2. Germline V CDR1 and CDR2: SGHTA, FQGTGA. CDR3 length: 16 amino acids. Trimming took 3 bases from V and 0 from J; bases not matched to a gene: 3. The CDR3, as DNA: TGTGCCAGCAGCTTTCTAGCGGGGTCCTCCTACAATGAGCAGTTCTTC. This gives the protein CASSFLAGSSYNEQFF.

This clone was seen a few times. This chain uses TRBV7-2 with TRBJ2-5, with 10 bases matching TRBD2. J was trimmed by 5 bases and V by 5 bases; bases with no gene match: 11. Germline CDR1 is SGHTA and CDR2 is FQGNSA. This CDR3 has 16 amino acids. CDR3 in amino acids: CASSKLAGKGGETQYF. The CDR3 DNA follows: TGTGCCAGCAGCAAACTAGCGGGAAAGGGTGGGGAGACCCAGTACTTC.

The rearrangement links TRBV7-3 to TRBJ2-3; 9 bases fit TRBD2. Trimming at V came to 3 bases and at J to 4 bases, leaving 5 bases not matched to a gene. Germline V gene data show CDR1 as SGHTA and CDR2 as FQGTGA. The CDR3 totals 15 residues. CDR3 amino acids: CASSLGSGSADTQYF. CDR3 bases: TGTGCCAGCAGCTTGGGTAGCGGGAGTGCAGATACGCAGTATTTT.

The genes are TRBV6-6 and TRBJ1-2; D is unresolved. This CDR3 is built from 13 residues. V was trimmed by 7 bases and J by 7 bases, leaving 16 bases between them. In germline, CDR1 is MNHNY, CDR2 SVGAGI (reference sequence). DNA of the CDR3: TGTGCCAGCACCCTGGACCCTGCGGGTGGCTACACCTTC. Amino acid sequence: CASTLDPAGGYTF.

This rearrangement joins TRBV27 to TRBJ1-1, with 7 positions matching TRBD1. The CDR3 has 16 amino acids. J gave up 2 bases and V 6 bases, and 12 bases lay outside the gene matches. Per germline, CDR1 MNHEY and CDR2 SMNVEV (reference sequence). CDR3 DNA sequence: TGTGCCAGCAGACAGACAGGGCGTTGGAACAACACTGAAGCTTTCTTT. The encoded protein is CASRQTGRWNNTEAFF.

The chain carries TRBV27 and TRBJ1-4; D possibly corresponds to TRBD1 (5 bases). The CDR3 consists of 14 residues. The V and J ends lost 6 bases and 0 bases respectively, with 8 bases between them. CDR1 is MNHEY and CDR2 is SMNVEV in the germline V gene (reference sequence). The CDR3 reads CASSRGATNEKLFF. The DNA for the CDR3 is TGTGCCAGCAGCCGGGGCGCAACTAATGAAAAACTGTTTTTT.

The chain has TRBV13 and TRBJ2-7, with 7 bases identical to TRBD1. J gave up 2 bases and V 5 bases, and 12 bases lay outside the gene matches. This CDR3 comprises 16 residues. Germline V gene sequence: CDR1 PRHDT, CDR2 FYEKMQ (reference sequence). The CDR3 protein is CASSPEGTENAYEQYF. CDR3 in DNA: TGTGCCAGCAGCCCGGAAGGGACAGAGAATGCCTACGAGCAGTACTTC.

This chain links TRBV6-4 with TRBJ1-4; the match to TRBD1 covers 10 bases. Unmatched junction bases numbered 8, after V lost 9 bases and J lost 1 base. The CDR3 consists of 16 residues. The germline gives CDR1 MRHNA, CDR2 SNTAGT. CDR3 residues: CARNRDRGKTNEKLFF. CDR3 sequence (DNA): TGTGCCAGGAACCGGGACAGGGGTAAAACTAATGAAAAACTGTTTTTT.